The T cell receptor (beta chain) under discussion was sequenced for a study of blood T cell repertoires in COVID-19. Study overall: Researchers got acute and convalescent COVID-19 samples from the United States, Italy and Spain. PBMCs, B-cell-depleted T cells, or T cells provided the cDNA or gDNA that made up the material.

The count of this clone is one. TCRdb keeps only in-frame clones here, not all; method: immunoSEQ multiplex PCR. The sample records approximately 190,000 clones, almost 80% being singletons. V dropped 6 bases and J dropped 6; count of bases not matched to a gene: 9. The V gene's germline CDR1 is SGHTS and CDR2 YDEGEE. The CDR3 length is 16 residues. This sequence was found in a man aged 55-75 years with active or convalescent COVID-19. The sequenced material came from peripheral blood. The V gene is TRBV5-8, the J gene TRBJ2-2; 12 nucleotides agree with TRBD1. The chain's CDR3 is CASTLWDRGRSGELFF. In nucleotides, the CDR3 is TGTGCCAGCACCCTTTGGGACAGGGGGCGATCCGGGGAGCTGTTTTTT.